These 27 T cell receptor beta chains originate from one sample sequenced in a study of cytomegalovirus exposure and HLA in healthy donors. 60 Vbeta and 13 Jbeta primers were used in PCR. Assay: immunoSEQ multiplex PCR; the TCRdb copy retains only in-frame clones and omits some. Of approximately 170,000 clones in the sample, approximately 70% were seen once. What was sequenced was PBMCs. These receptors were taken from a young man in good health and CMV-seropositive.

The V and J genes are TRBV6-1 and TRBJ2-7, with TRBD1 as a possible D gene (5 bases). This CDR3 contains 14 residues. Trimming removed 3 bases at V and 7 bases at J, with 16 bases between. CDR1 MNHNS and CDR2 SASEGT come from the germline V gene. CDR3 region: CASSEGARAGEQYV. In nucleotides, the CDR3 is TGTGCCAGCAGTGAGGGTGCCAGGGCAGGAGAGCAGTACGTC.

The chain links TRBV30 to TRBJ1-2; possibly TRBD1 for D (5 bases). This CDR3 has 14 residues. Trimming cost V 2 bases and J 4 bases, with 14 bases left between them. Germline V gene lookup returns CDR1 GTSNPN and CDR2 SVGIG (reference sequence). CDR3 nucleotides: TGTGCCTGGAGTATATTGAGCGGGGGCTATGGCTACACCTTC. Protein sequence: CAWSILSGGYGYTF.

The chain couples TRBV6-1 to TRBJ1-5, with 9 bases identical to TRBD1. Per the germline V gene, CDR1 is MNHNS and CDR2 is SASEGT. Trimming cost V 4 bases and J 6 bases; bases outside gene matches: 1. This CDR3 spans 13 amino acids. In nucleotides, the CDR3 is TGTGCCAGCAGTGGACAGGGGGGTCAGCCCCAGCATTTT. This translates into CASSGQGGQPQHF.

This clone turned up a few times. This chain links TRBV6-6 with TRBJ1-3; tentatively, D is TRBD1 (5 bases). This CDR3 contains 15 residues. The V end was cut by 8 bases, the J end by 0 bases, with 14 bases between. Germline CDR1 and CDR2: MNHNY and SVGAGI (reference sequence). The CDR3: CASAIGGISGNTIYF. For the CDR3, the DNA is TGTGCCAGCGCCATCGGGGGGATCTCTGGAAACACCATATATTTT.

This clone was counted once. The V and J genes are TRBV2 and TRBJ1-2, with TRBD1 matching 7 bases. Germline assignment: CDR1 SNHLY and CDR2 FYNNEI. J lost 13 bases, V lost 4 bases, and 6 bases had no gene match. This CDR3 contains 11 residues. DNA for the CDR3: TGTGCCAGCAGTGTCGACAGGGTAGTCACCTTC. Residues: CASSVDRVVTF.

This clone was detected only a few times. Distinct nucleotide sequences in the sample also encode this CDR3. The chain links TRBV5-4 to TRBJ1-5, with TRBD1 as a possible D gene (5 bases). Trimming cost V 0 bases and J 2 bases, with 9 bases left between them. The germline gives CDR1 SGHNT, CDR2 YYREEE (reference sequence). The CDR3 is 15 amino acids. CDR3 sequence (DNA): TGTGCCAGCAGCTTGGGGGGGAGGGGCAATCAGCCCCAGCATTTT. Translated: CASSLGGRGNQPQHF.

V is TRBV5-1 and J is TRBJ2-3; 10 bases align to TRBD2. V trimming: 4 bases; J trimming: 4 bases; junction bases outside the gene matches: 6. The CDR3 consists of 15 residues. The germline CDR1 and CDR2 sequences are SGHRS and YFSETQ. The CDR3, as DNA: TGCGCCAGCAGCAAAGGACTAGCGGCGGCAGATACGCAGTATTTT. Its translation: CASSKGLAAADTQYF.

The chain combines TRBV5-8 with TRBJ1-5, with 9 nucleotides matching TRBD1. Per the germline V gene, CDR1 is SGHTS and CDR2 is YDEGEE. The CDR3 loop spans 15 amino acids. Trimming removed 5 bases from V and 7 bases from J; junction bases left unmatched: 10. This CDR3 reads CASSVTGGVGQPQHF. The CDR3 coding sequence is TGTGCCAGCAGTGTGACAGGGGGAGTGGGGCAGCCCCAGCATTTT.

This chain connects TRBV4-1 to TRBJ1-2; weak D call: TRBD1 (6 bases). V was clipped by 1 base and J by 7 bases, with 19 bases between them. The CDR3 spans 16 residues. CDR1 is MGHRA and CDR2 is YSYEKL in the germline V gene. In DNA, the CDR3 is TGCGCCAGCAGCCAAGGGAGGGGGGGGCCTTTATCTGGCTACACCTTC. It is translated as CASSQGRGGPLSGYTF.

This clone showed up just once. The DNA of the CDR3 is TGCAGCGTTCAGGAAATGGGCCAGTGTGGCTACACCTTC. It is translated as CSVQEMGQCGYTF. The chain employs TRBV29-1 and TRBJ1-2; D gene unclear. CDR3 size: 13 residues. Trimming removed 5 bases at V and 7 bases at J, with 17 bases between. CDR1 and CDR2 (germline): SQVTM, ANQGSEA.

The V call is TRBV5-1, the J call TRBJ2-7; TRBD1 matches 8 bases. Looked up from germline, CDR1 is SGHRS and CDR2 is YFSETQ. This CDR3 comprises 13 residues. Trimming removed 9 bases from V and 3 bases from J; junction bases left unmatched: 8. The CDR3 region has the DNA TGCGCCACCCGGGACAGGCAGCACTACGAGCAGTACGTC. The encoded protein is CATRDRQHYEQYV.

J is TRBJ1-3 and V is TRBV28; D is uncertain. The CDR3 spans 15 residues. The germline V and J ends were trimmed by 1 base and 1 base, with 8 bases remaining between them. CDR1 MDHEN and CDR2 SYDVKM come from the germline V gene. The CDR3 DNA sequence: TGTGCCAGCAGTTTATCGGGTGGATCTGGAAACACCATATATTTT. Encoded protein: CASSLSGGSGNTIYF.

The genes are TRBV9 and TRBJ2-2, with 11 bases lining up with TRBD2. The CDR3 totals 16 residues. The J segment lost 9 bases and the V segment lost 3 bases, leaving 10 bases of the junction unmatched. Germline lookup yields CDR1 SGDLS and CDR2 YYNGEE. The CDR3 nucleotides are TGTGCCAGCAGCGAGGGAAGACTAGCGGGGAACCGGGAGCTGTTTTTT. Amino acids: CASSEGRLAGNRELFF. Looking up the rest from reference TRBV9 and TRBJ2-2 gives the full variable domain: DSGVTQTPKHLITATGQRVTLRCSPRSGDLSVYWYQQSLDQGLQFLIQYYNGEERAKGNILERFSAQQFPDLHSELNLSSLELGDSALYFCASSEGRLAGNRELFFGEGSRLTVL.

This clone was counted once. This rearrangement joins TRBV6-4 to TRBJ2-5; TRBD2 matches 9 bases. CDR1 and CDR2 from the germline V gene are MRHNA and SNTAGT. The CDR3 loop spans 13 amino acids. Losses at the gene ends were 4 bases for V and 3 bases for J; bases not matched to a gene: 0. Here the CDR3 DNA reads TGTGCCAGCAGTGCTAGCGGGGAAGAGACCCAGTACTTC. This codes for CASSASGEETQYF.

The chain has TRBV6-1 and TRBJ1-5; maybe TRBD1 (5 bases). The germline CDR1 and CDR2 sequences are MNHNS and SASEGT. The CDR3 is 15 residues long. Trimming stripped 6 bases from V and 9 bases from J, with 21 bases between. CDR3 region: CASSSPGLPGSPQHF. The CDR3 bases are TGTGCCAGCAGCTCCCCGGGACTGCCTGGATCGCCCCAGCATTTT.

The CDR3 nucleotides read TGTGCCAGCAGCTTAGCGCAAGGGGGCAGGGACACTGAAGCTTTCTTT. Translating gives CASSLAQGGRDTEAFF. J is TRBJ1-1 and V is TRBV7-8, with TRBD1 matching 7 bases. Per the germline V gene, CDR1 is SGHVS and CDR2 is FQNEAQ. CDR3 length equals 16 residues. The ends lost 0 bases at V and 3 bases at J; junction bases unmatched: 7.

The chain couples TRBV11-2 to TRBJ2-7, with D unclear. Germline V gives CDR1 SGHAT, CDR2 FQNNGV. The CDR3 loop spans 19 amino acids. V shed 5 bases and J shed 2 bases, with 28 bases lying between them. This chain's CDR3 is CASSPPKVWSPFATYEQYV. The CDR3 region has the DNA TGTGCCAGCAGCCCCCCCAAGGTTTGGAGCCCCTTTGCAACCTACGAGCAGTACGTC.

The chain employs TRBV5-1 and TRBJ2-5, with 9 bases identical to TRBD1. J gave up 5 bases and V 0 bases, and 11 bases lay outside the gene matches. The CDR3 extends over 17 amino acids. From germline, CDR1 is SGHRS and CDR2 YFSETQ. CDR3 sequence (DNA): TGCGCCAGCAGCTTGGCCCCCCTACAGGGGGCAGGGGAGACCCAGTACTTC. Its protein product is CASSLAPLQGAGETQYF. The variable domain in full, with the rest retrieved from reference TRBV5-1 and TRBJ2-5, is KAGVTQTPRYLIKTRGQQVTLSCSPISGHRSVSWYQQTPGQGLQFLFEYFSETQRNKGNFPGRFSGRQFSNSRSEMNVSTLELGDSALYLCASSLAPLQGAGETQYFGPGTRLLVL.

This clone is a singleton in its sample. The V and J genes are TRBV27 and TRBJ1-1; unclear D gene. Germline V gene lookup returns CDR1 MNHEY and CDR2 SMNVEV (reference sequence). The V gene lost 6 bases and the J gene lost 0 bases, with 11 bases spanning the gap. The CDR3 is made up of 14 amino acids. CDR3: CASSSPGLNTEAFF. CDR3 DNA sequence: TGTGCCAGCAGCTCGCCAGGATTGAACACTGAAGCTTTCTTT.

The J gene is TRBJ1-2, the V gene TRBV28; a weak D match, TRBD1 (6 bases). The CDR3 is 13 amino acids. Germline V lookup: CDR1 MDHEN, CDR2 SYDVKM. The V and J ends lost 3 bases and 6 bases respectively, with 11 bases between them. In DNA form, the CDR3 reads TGTGCCAGCAGTTTTCGGGGGGCGCATGGCTACACCTTC. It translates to CASSFRGAHGYTF.

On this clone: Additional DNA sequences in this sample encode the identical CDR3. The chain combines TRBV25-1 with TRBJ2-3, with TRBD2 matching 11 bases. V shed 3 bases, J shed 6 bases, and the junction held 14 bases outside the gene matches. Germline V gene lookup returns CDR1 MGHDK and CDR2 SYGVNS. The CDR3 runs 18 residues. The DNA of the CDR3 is TGTGCCAGCAGTGACCGAACTAGCGGGAGAGGGGGCGGGGATACGCAGTATTTT. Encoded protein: CASSDRTSGRGGGDTQYF.

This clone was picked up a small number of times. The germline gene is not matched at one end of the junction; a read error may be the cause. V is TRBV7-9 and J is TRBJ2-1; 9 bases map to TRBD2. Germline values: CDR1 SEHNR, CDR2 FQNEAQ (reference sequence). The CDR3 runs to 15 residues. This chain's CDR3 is CASSFAGTSYDEQFF. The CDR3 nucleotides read TGTGCCAGCAGCTTTGCCGGGACTAGCTACGATGAGCAGTTCTTC.

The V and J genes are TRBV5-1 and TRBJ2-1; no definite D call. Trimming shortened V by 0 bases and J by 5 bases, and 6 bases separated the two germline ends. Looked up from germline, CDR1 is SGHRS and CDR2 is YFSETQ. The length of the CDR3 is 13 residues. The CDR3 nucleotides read TGCGCCAGCAGCTTGGGACTCGACAATGAGCAGTTCTTC. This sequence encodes CASSLGLDNEQFF.

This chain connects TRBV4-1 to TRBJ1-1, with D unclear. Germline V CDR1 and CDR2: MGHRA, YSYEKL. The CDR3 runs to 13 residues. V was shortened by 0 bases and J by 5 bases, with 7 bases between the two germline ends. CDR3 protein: CASSQDGETEAFF. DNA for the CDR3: TGCGCCAGCAGCCAAGATGGGGAGACTGAAGCTTTCTTT.

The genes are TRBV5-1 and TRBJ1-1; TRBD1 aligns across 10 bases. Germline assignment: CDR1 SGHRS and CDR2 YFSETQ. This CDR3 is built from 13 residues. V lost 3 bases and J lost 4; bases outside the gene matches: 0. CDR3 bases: TGCGCCAGCAGCTGGACAGGGGGCACTGAAGCTTTCTTT. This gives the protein CASSWTGGTEAFF.

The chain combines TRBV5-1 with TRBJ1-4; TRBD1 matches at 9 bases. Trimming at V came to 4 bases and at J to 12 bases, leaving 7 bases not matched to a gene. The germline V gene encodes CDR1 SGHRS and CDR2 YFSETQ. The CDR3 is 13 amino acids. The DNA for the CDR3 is TGCGCCAGCAGCCTTTGGGACAGGGAGGAACTGTTTTTT. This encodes CASSLWDREELFF.

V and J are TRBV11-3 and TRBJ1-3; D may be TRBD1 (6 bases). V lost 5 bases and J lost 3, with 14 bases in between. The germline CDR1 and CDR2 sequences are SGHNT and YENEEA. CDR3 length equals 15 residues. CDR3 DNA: TGTGCCAGCAGCAACGAGGGACAAGGTGGAAACACCATATATTTT. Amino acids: CASSNEGQGGNTIYF.